The clone carrying this T cell receptor beta chain was counted between two and nine times. Antigen specificity is unknown. The data derive from a study of post-analysis software for immune sequencing data. Study-level findings and limits: Under the F measure, samples that were prepared in one batch clustered strongly together. When patients were compared with controls, 4 or 5 TRBV segments were more frequent, TRBV5-6, TRBV5-1 and TRBV20-1 among them.

The CDR3 sequence is 15 residues long. The germline V gene encodes CDR1 DFQATT and CDR2 SNEGSKA (reference sequence). J lost 10 bases, V lost 1 base, and 6 bases had no gene match. Sequencing libraries made from TCR beta cDNA carried unique molecular identifiers. The source material, about 0.9 to 11 million T cells, gave rise to about 500,000 cDNA molecules. In TCRdb, the PCR reads were re-called with MiXCR into one record per CDR3 protein. This table holds around 770,000 distinct CDR3 sequences, roughly 50% found once. This rearrangement joins TRBV20-1 to TRBJ2-1, with 14 bases fitting TRBD2. What was sequenced was blood. This TCR was recovered from a girl aged 5-17 years with multiple sclerosis. CDR3 coding DNA: TGCAGTGCTAGAGCGGGACTAGCGGGAGTCCGGGAGCAGTTCTTC. Encoded protein: CSARAGLAGVREQFF.